This TCR beta chain was identified in a study of shared clonotypes between healthy human individuals. The repertoire was sequenced with immunoSEQ multiplex PCR; TCRdb's copy has only in-frame clones and lacks some. The sample has some 2.1 million clones, 85% to 95% seen once. The count of this clone is one. Losses at the gene ends were 8 bases for V and 5 bases for J; bases not matched to a gene: 7. Germline V gene lookup returns CDR1 KGHSH and CDR2 LQKENI. This CDR3 is 14 amino acids long. Source material: naive CD4+ T cells sorted from blood. As to subset: CD45RA+ positively selected. The chain combines TRBV18 with TRBJ2-7; 12 bases map to TRBD2. This receptor was identified in a man aged 18 to 35 in good health. CDR3 sequence reads: CASQTSGGKDEQYF. CDR3 nucleotide sequence: TGTGCCAGCCAGACTAGCGGGGGAAAGGACGAGCAGTACTTC.